The rows below give T cell receptor beta chains drawn from one sample of a study of blood T cell repertoires in COVID-19. Some clones are missing from TCRdb's copy, which holds only in-frame ones; the method was immunoSEQ multiplex PCR. The sample contains some 45,000 clones, approximately 91% of which appear only once. Sequenced material: peripheral blood. The receptors were sampled from a human donor in a cohort sampled during active COVID-19. CDR3s include the opening cysteine and the closing phenylalanine or tryptophan. Fields, in order: clone size, D gene, V gene, J gene, CDR3 protein, CDR3 DNA. A D gene is named only where the DNA matches it firmly. Some rows have no size entry. The others give once, few or many, or a class for an expanded clone.

>few|-|TRBV7-2|TRBJ2-2
CASSLGGQSNTGELFF
TGTGCCAGCAGCTTAGGAGGGCAGTCGAACACCGGGGAGCTGTTTTTT
>-|-|TRBV19|TRBJ1-5
CASSRREAQPQHF
TGTGCCAGTAGTCGGCGGGAGGCCCAGCCCCAGCATTTT
>-|TRBD1|TRBV11-2|TRBJ2-1
CASSANRGRDNEQFF
TGTGCCAGCAGCGCGAACAGGGGGCGTGACAATGAGCAGTTCTTC
>-|TRBD1|TRBV9|TRBJ1-2
CASSVGGQVYGYTF
TGTGCCAGCAGCGTAGGGGGACAGGTATATGGCTACACCTTC
>-|-|TRBV12-3/TRBV12-4|TRBJ1-2
CASSLSRDGYTF
TGTGCCAGCAGTTTGAGCAGGGATGGCTACACCTTC
>-|TRBD2|TRBV7-3|TRBJ2-1
CASSLRGGAFNYNEQFF
TGTGCCAGCAGCCTCCGCGGGGGGGCCTTTAACTACAATGAGCAGTTCTTC
>-|TRBD2|TRBV7-9|TRBJ2-1
CASSPNLGLAGSGEQFF
TGTGCCAGCAGCCCTAACCTGGGACTAGCGGGGTCTGGTGAGCAGTTCTTC
>-|-|TRBV6-2/TRBV6-3|TRBJ1-6
CASSYPSDSPLHF
TGTGCCAGCAGTTACCCCTCGGATTCACCCCTCCACTTT
>-|-|TRBV3-1/TRBV3-2|TRBJ1-2
CASSQERGLSEGGYTF
TGTGCCAGCAGCCAAGAGAGGGGTCTCTCGGAGGGTGGCTACACCTTC
>-|TRBD2|TRBV7-2|TRBJ2-3
CASSSGLAGGHTQYF
TGTGCCAGCAGCTCGGGACTAGCGGGGGGGCATACGCAGTATTTT
>-|-|TRBV7-2|TRBJ2-7
CASSLLYGEEQYF
TGTGCCAGCAGCTTATTGTACGGGGAGGAGCAGTACTTC
>-|-|TRBV19|TRBJ1-2
CASSTLDGALGYTF
TGTGCCAGTAGTACCCTAGACGGCGCACTTGGCTACACCTTC
>few|TRBD2|TRBV11-2|TRBJ2-7
CASSLGLVAGDYEQYF
TGTGCCAGCAGCTTAGGGTTGGTAGCGGGGGACTACGAGCAGTACTTC
>-|TRBD2|TRBV5-1|TRBJ2-7
CASSWRGGTYEQYF
TGCGCCAGCAGCTGGCGCGGGGGGACTTACGAGCAGTACTTC
>once|TRBD1|TRBV5-1|TRBJ1-1
CASSSGTANTEAFF
TGCGCCAGCAGCTCCGGGACAGCGAACACTGAAGCTTTCTTT
>-|-|TRBV9|TRBJ2-1
CASSVEYPSSYNEQFF
TGTGCCAGCAGCGTAGAGTACCCTAGCTCCTACAATGAGCAGTTCTTC
>-|TRBD2|TRBV3-1/TRBV3-2|TRBJ2-2
CASSHLAGGASGELFF
TGTGCCAGCAGCCATCTCGCGGGGGGAGCGAGCGGGGAGCTGTTTTTT
>-|-|TRBV18|TRBJ1-6
CASSPRRSLQRSPLHF
TGTGCCAGCTCACCAAGAAGGTCCCTCCAGCGGTCACCCCTCCACTTT
>-|-|TRBV6-2/TRBV6-3|TRBJ1-1
CASSYPNVVEAFF
TGTGCCAGCAGTTACCCGAACGTAGTTGAAGCTTTCTTT
>-|TRBD2|TRBV5-1|TRBJ2-5
CASSLGTSGGKETQYF
TGCGCCAGCAGCTTAGGGACTAGCGGGGGCAAAGAGACCCAGTACTTC
>-|-|TRBV6-2/TRBV6-3|TRBJ1-5
CASSPRHPQRPQHF
TGTGCCAGCAGTCCGCGACATCCGCAACGACCCCAGCATTTT
>-|-|TRBV4-3|TRBJ2-5
CASSQDVTLAGETQYF
TGCGCCAGCAGCCAAGATGTAACGCTCGCGGGCGAGACCCAGTACTTC
>-|-|TRBV7-9|TRBJ2-7
CASSPAADRPLYEQYF
TGTGCCAGCAGCCCCGCTGCGGACAGACCCTTATACGAGCAGTACTTC
>-|-|TRBV7-9|TRBJ2-7
CASSFYKGRDEQYF
TGTGCCAGCAGCTTTTACAAAGGGAGAGACGAGCAGTACTTC
>-|-|TRBV10-2|TRBJ2-1
CASSETGVGEQFF
TGCGCCAGCAGTGAGACCGGGGTTGGTGAGCAGTTCTTC
>-|TRBD1|TRBV4-3|TRBJ2-3
CASSPDRGTRSTDTQYF
TGCGCCAGCAGCCCGGACAGGGGGACGAGAAGCACAGATACGCAGTATTTT
>-|TRBD1|TRBV5-4|TRBJ1-2
CASNPGQGPINYGYTF
TGTGCCAGCAACCCGGGACAGGGCCCCATTAACTATGGCTACACCTTC
>-|TRBD2|TRBV9|TRBJ2-7
CASSLTSGGISYEQYF
TGTGCCAGCAGCTTGACTAGCGGGGGGATCTCCTACGAGCAGTACTTC
>once|-|TRBV5-5|TRBJ1-3
CASSFREGSGNTIYF
TGTGCCAGCAGCTTTAGGGAGGGAAGTGGAAACACCATATATTTT
>-|-|TRBV14|TRBJ2-7
CASSQGTSRVVEQYF
TGTGCCAGCAGCCAAGGGACCTCCAGGGTCGTCGAGCAGTACTTC
>-|TRBD2|TRBV12-5|TRBJ2-2
CASGLARSGLAGGVNTGELFF
TGTGCTAGTGGTTTGGCACGGTCTGGACTAGCGGGGGGGGTGAACACCGGGGAGCTGTTTTTT
>-|TRBD2|TRBV10-1|TRBJ2-1
CASSESRGRAYNEQFF
TGCGCCAGCAGTGAGTCGCGGGGGAGGGCCTACAATGAGCAGTTCTTC
>-|-|TRBV30|TRBJ2-5
CAWSRSGKETQYF
TGTGCCTGGAGCAGGTCAGGGAAGGAGACCCAGTACTTC
>-|TRBD1|TRBV7-3|TRBJ2-5
CASSITGGEETQYF
TGTGCCAGCAGCATCACAGGGGGCGAGGAGACCCAGTACTTC
>-|TRBD2|TRBV3-1/TRBV3-2|TRBJ2-7
CASSPPSGGYEQYF
TGTGCCAGCAGCCCCCCGTCGGGGGGCTACGAGCAGTACTTC
>-|TRBD2|TRBV6-5|TRBJ2-7
CASTTGGAGEQYF
TGTGCCAGCACCACGGGGGGGGCGGGCGAGCAGTACTTC
>-|-|TRBV7-2|TRBJ2-3
CASSLAQAPDTQYF
TGTGCCAGCAGCTTAGCACAGGCGCCAGATACGCAGTATTTT
>-|-|TRBV6-5|TRBJ2-1
CASSYQATSYNEQFF
TGTGCCAGCAGTTACCAGGCTACTAGCTACAATGAGCAGTTCTTC